These 16 T cell receptor beta chains came from one sample sequenced in a study of control samples from healthy donors and cancer patients. The repertoire was sequenced with immunoSEQ multiplex PCR; TCRdb's copy has only in-frame clones and lacks some. The sample consists of about 160,000 clones, approximately 94% of them appearing once. The sequenced sample was PBMCs. Source of these receptors: a man in his 60s with colorectal cancer.

V and J are TRBV2 and TRBJ1-1, with D possibly TRBD1 on 5 matching bases. V was pared by 4 bases and J by 3 bases, with 12 bases between. In germline, CDR1 is SNHLY, CDR2 FYNNEI. The CDR3 sequence is 14 residues long. CDR3 protein: CASSAQGGYTEAFF. CDR3 DNA: TGTGCCAGCAGTGCTCAGGGAGGGTACACTGAAGCTTTCTTT.

The V call is TRBV3-1 (or the pseudogene TRBV3-2), the J call TRBJ2-3; 10 bases line up with TRBD2. V lost 1 base to trimming and J lost 7 bases; unmatched junction nucleotides: 5. From germline, CDR1 is LGHDT and CDR2 YNNKEL (reference sequence). This CDR3 is built from 15 residues. Here the CDR3 DNA reads TGTGCCAGCAGCCAAGGGGGACTAGCGCGTTATACGCAGTATTTT. Translated: CASSQGGLARYTQYF.

The chain uses TRBV7-9 and TRBJ1-2, with TRBD1 matching over 8 bases. This CDR3 has 18 amino acids. V shed 5 bases, J shed 3 bases, and the junction held 17 bases outside the gene matches. Germline V gene sequence: CDR1 SEHNR, CDR2 FQNEAQ (reference sequence). In DNA, the CDR3 is TGTGCCAGCAGCCCATTAGGACAGGGAGGGCAGAGGGACTATGGCTACACCTTC. Translated, it gives CASSPLGQGGQRDYGYTF.

The V call is TRBV12-3 or TRBV12-4, the J call TRBJ1-4; D possibly corresponds to TRBD1 (6 bases). V was trimmed by 6 bases and J by 4 bases, leaving 9 bases between them. This CDR3 is built from 13 residues. The CDR3 DNA reads as TGTGCCAGCAGCCGGACAGTTAATGAAAAACTGTTTTTT. It specifies CASSRTVNEKLFF.

The chain carries TRBV30 and TRBJ1-2, with D unclear. Germline-derived CDR1 and CDR2 are GTSNPN and SVGIG (reference sequence). CDR3 length: 13 residues. V was trimmed by 4 bases and J by 5 bases, leaving 14 bases between them. Here the CDR3 DNA reads TGTGCCTGGACCGACCCGGGGAGTTATGGCTACACCTTC. This sequence encodes CAWTDPGSYGYTF.

The chain employs TRBV19 and TRBJ2-4, with 10 nucleotides matching TRBD1. The J segment lost 0 bases and the V segment lost 6 bases, leaving 14 bases of the junction unmatched. CDR3 length equals 19 residues. Germline-derived CDR1 and CDR2 are LNHDA and SQIVND (reference sequence). The CDR3 DNA reads TGTGCCAGTAGACCGACTGGGACAGGGGAAAATCTAGCCAAAAACATTCAGTACTTC. Residues: CASRPTGTGENLAKNIQYF.

The genes are TRBV2 and TRBJ1-1; maybe TRBD1 (6 bases). The CDR3 has 13 residues. V lost 6 bases, J lost 8 bases, and 16 bases lay in between. CDR1 is SNHLY, CDR2 FYNNEI, per germline. CDR3 loop: CASRDDRGPEAFF. In nucleotides, the CDR3 is TGTGCCAGCAGGGATGACCGGGGGCCGGAAGCTTTCTTT.

The V gene is TRBV6-5, the J gene TRBJ2-3; no reliable D call. Germline V gives CDR1 MNHEY, CDR2 SVGAGI. The CDR3 length is 14 residues. V lost 5 bases and J lost 2, with 11 bases in between. The CDR3 loop is CASSPQRNTDTQYF. The CDR3 DNA is TGTGCCAGCAGTCCACAGCGAAACACAGATACGCAGTATTTT.

CDR3 nucleotide sequence: TGTGCCAGCAGCGCCGACAGCCTCTCTGGAAACACCATATATTTT. This codes for CASSADSLSGNTIYF. J is TRBJ1-3 and V is TRBV9, with D maybe TRBD1 (5 bases). The germline CDR1 and CDR2 sequences are SGDLS and YYNGEE. This CDR3 region has 15 residues. Trimming removed 3 bases from V and 0 bases from J, with 10 bases in between.

The chain carries TRBV27 and TRBJ2-7, with 8 bases lining up with TRBD1. Germline loops: CDR1 MNHEY, CDR2 SMNVEV (reference sequence). The junction had 12 bases not matched to a gene; V was cut back by 5 bases and J by 6 bases. The CDR3 covers 15 residues. The CDR3 coding sequence is TGTGCCAGCAGTCCCGGGGACAGGAGTTCTATCGAGCAGTACTTC. Amino acids: CASSPGDRSSIEQYF.

V is TRBV5-1 and J is TRBJ1-1; TRBD1 aligns across 7 bases. After removal of 0 bases from V and 2 bases from J, the junction contained 7 bases not matched to a gene. Germline CDR1 is SGHRS and CDR2 is YFSETQ. The CDR3 has 16 residues. The CDR3 bases are TGCGCCAGCAGCTTGGTTAGGGGGCGCGGAAACACTGAAGCTTTCTTT. Translation gives CASSLVRGRGNTEAFF.

In this sample, this clone turned up once. This chain links TRBV4-2 with TRBJ2-3; D not resolved. The V end was cut by 0 bases, the J end by 4 bases, with 8 bases between. Germline V gene sequence: CDR1 LGHNA, CDR2 YNFKEQ. This CDR3 has 14 residues. The CDR3 sequence is CASSQEYMADTQYF. CDR3 DNA: TGTGCCAGCAGCCAAGAGTATATGGCAGATACGCAGTATTTT.

The chain is built from TRBV5-6 and TRBJ1-1; maybe TRBD1 (6 bases). The CDR3 is 15 amino acids. Germline lookup yields CDR1 SGHDT and CDR2 YYEEEE. V lost 3 bases, J lost 4 bases, and 16 bases lay in between. This CDR3 reads CASSYQPGVGTEAFF. The CDR3 coding sequence is TGTGCCAGCAGCTACCAACCAGGGGTTGGCACTGAAGCTTTCTTT.

The V call is TRBV27, the J call TRBJ2-7, with a tentative D call TRBD1 (5 bases). From germline, CDR1 is MNHEY and CDR2 SMNVEV (reference sequence). The CDR3 contains 14 residues. The germline V and J ends were trimmed by 4 bases and 3 bases, with 13 bases remaining between them. The CDR3 DNA is TGTGCCAGCAGTTCCAACAGGCTCAGCTACGAGCAGTACTTC. It yields the protein CASSSNRLSYEQYF.

The chain uses TRBV6-4 and TRBJ2-7; TRBD2 aligns across 12 bases. CDR3 length equals 19 residues. Germline CDR1 MRHNA, CDR2 SNTAGT. V lost 0 bases to trimming and J lost 4 bases; unmatched junction nucleotides: 13. CDR3: CASSDSTSGGPNPAYEQYF. The CDR3 region has the DNA TGTGCCAGCAGTGACTCCACTAGCGGGGGGCCCAACCCAGCTTACGAGCAGTACTTC.

This chain links TRBV7-2 with TRBJ2-3; D perhaps matches TRBD2 (5 bases). Germline values: CDR1 SGHTA, CDR2 FQGNSA. Trimming stripped 1 base from V and 1 base from J, with 12 bases between. This CDR3 comprises 16 residues. CDR3 DNA: TGTGCCAGCAGCTTAGGATGGGGAGCGGGCACAGATACGCAGTATTTT. Protein: CASSLGWGAGTDTQYF.